The 28 T cell receptor beta chains in this list originate from one sample, sequenced in a study of T cells in localized non-small cell lung cancer. Repertoires were generated with immunoSEQ multiplex PCR, while TCRdb's copy carries only in-frame clones and drops some. The data contain fewer than 40,000 clones, roughly 88% of them singletons. Sequenced here: peripheral blood mononuclear cells, sampled before any cancer treatment. These receptors came from a woman aged 40 to 75 with stage III lung adenocarcinoma.

This clone occurred a few times. This chain links TRBV5-1 with TRBJ2-3, with 12 positions matching TRBD1. J gave up 6 bases and V 3 bases, and 8 bases lay outside the gene matches. The germline CDR1 and CDR2 sequences are SGHRS and YFSETQ. CDR3 size: 16 residues. The CDR3 here is CASSSGGQGAGDTQYF. The CDR3 DNA reads TGCGCCAGCAGCTCAGGGGGACAGGGGGCAGGGGATACGCAGTATTTT.

The chain is built from TRBV9 and TRBJ1-2; perhaps TRBD1 as D (5 bases). Germline loops: CDR1 SGDLS, CDR2 YYNGEE. V dropped 2 bases and J dropped 7 bases, with 12 bases sitting between them. This CDR3 contains 13 residues. DNA for the CDR3: TGTGCCAGCAGCGTCCTCAGTGACAGTGGCTACACCTTC. Amino acids: CASSVLSDSGYTF.

The chain carries TRBV10-3 and TRBJ2-5; D remains unclear. The germline V gene has CDR1 ENHRY and CDR2 SYGVKD. The CDR3 is 12 residues long. V lost 4 bases and J lost 5, with 8 bases in between. CDR3 DNA: TGTGCCATCAGTGTGGGGTTGGAGACCCAGTACTTC. Translating gives CAISVGLETQYF.

The chain combines TRBV18 with TRBJ1-5; tentative D call: TRBD1 (5 bases). The ends were cut back, 2 bases at V and 4 bases at J, with 15 bases in the middle. Germline assignment: CDR1 KGHSH and CDR2 LQKENI. There are 16 residues in the CDR3. The CDR3 DNA is TGTGCCAGCTCACCAGATAAAAAGGGGAGGAATCAGCCCCAGCATTTT. Protein sequence: CASSPDKKGRNQPQHF.

This clone was seen more than once but under ten times. The CDR3 protein is CASRRGSGDSYNEQFF. Here the CDR3 DNA reads TGTGCCAGCAGGAGAGGGAGCGGGGATTCCTACAATGAGCAGTTCTTC. The chain carries TRBV9 and TRBJ2-1; 7 nucleotides match TRBD2. Germline trimming cut 5 bases from V and 1 base from J; bases unmatched to any gene: 9. Looked up from germline, CDR1 is SGDLS and CDR2 is YYNGEE. This CDR3 is 16 amino acids long.

This sequence joins TRBV7-2 and TRBJ2-1; D ambiguous. V shed 6 bases and J shed 7 bases, with 13 bases lying between them. The germline CDR1 and CDR2 sequences are SGHTA and FQGNSA. The CDR3 loop spans 13 amino acids. The CDR3 sequence: CASSFRTGNEQFF. The CDR3 DNA reads TGTGCCAGCAGTTTTCGGACCGGGAATGAGCAGTTCTTC.

The V and J genes are TRBV13 and TRBJ1-6; 7 positions agree with TRBD1. The germline CDR1 and CDR2 sequences are PRHDT and FYEKMQ (reference sequence). This CDR3 region has 15 residues. Unmatched junction bases numbered 7, after V lost 6 bases and J lost 5 bases. DNA of the CDR3: TGTGCCAGCAGGCGCGGGACAGCCAATAATTCACCCCTCCACTTT. Encoded protein: CASRRGTANNSPLHF. Together with reference TRBV13 and TRBJ1-6, the CDR3 gives the full variable domain: AAGVIQSPRHLIKEKRETATLKCYPIPRHDTVYWYQQGPGQDPQFLISFYEKMQSDKGSIPDRFSAQQFSDYHSELNMSSLELGDSALYFCASRRGTANNSPLHFGNGTRLTVT.

The V call is TRBV7-2, the J call TRBJ1-2; D is unresolved. V was shortened by 0 bases and J by 2 bases, with 7 bases between the two germline ends. The germline V gene has CDR1 SGHTA and CDR2 FQGNSA. This CDR3 has 14 residues. The CDR3 loop is CASSLALINYGYTF. The CDR3 region has the DNA TGTGCCAGCAGCTTAGCGTTAATAAACTATGGCTACACCTTC.

This rearrangement joins TRBV5-6 to TRBJ1-2, with unresolved D. The V end was cut by 7 bases, the J end by 4 bases, with 20 bases between. Germline V CDR1 and CDR2: SGHDT, YYEEEE. The CDR3 contains 15 residues. The CDR3 sequence is CASSIQYRKTYGYTF. CDR3 nucleotide sequence: TGTGCCAGCTCCATTCAATATCGAAAGACCTATGGCTACACCTTC.

The chain has TRBV7-2 and TRBJ1-3; no definite D call. Germline V gene lookup returns CDR1 SGHTA and CDR2 FQGNSA. There are 14 residues in the CDR3. Trimming removed 4 bases at V and 0 bases at J, with 7 bases between. The CDR3 region is CASSSVNSGNTIYF. CDR3 DNA: TGTGCCAGCAGCTCTGTGAACTCTGGAAACACCATATATTTT.

The chain is built from TRBV6-1 and TRBJ2-7, with unresolved D. Trimming took off 6 bases at V and 0 bases at J, with 12 bases between the two ends. The CDR3 is 14 amino acids. Per the germline V gene, CDR1 is MNHNS and CDR2 is SASEGT. Here the CDR3 reads CASRPDGFSYEQYF. CDR3 bases: TGTGCCAGCAGGCCCGACGGATTCTCCTACGAGCAGTACTTC.

The V call is TRBV5-1, the J call TRBJ1-5, with D possibly being TRBD1 (5 bases). Germline V gene data show CDR1 as SGHRS and CDR2 as YFSETQ. The CDR3 is made up of 16 amino acids. V lost 0 bases and J lost 3, with 13 bases in between. The CDR3 nucleotides are TGCGCCAGCAGCTTGGATGTGCGGGGCTCCAATCAGCCCCAGCATTTT. Its protein is CASSLDVRGSNQPQHF.

The V call is TRBV19, the J call TRBJ1-1, with TRBD1 as a possible D gene (5 bases). The CDR3 is made up of 16 amino acids. CDR1 and CDR2 from the germline V gene are LNHDA and SQIVND (reference sequence). The V end lost 5 bases, the J end lost 1 base, and 17 bases lay between the germline ends. CDR3 sequence: CASSPNHRRGNTEAFF. The CDR3 DNA reads as TGTGCCAGTAGTCCAAACCACCGGAGGGGGAACACTGAAGCTTTCTTT. The full variable domain, with the rest looked up from reference TRBV19 and TRBJ1-1, is DGGITQSPKYLFRKEGQNVTLSCEQNLNHDAMYWYRQDPGQGLRLIYYSQIVNDFQKGDIAEGYSVSREKKESFPLTVTSAQKNPTAFYLCASSPNHRRGNTEAFFGQGTRLTVV.

J is TRBJ1-1 and V is TRBV27; D is unresolved. The V gene lost 0 bases and the J gene lost 7 bases, with 6 bases spanning the gap. Germline CDR1 is MNHEY and CDR2 is SMNVEV (reference sequence). The CDR3 covers 12 residues. This chain's CDR3 is CASSLSGGEAFF. The CDR3 nucleotides are TGTGCCAGCAGTTTATCCGGCGGTGAAGCTTTCTTT.

The rearrangement uses TRBV19 and TRBJ2-7; 8 bases match TRBD2. The CDR3 sequence is 12 residues long. Per germline, CDR1 LNHDA and CDR2 SQIVND (reference sequence). V was pared by 3 bases and J by 6 bases, with 1 base of the junction left unmatched. CDR3 nucleotide sequence: TGTGCCAGTAGTATCGGGGGGGCCGAGCAGTACTTC. Translating it yields CASSIGGAEQYF.

The rearrangement uses TRBV5-4 and TRBJ1-6; D not certain. Germline CDR1 and CDR2: SGHNT and YYREEE (reference sequence). V was cut by 0 bases and J by 7 bases, with 8 bases left in between. CDR3 length: 14 residues. The CDR3: CASSLGALNSPLHF. DNA for the CDR3: TGTGCCAGCAGCTTGGGTGCCCTCAATTCACCCCTCCACTTT.

The chain has TRBV18 and TRBJ2-7; possibly TRBD1 or TRBD2 for D (5 bases each). Deletions cut 6 bases from V and 1 base from J, with 16 bases between. Germline-derived CDR1 and CDR2 are KGHSH and LQKENI. CDR3 length: 15 residues. The CDR3 DNA follows: TGTGCCAGCTCCCTCCGGGACGCAGCGTCCTACGAGCAGTACTTC. It yields the protein CASSLRDAASYEQYF.

The chain employs TRBV4-2 and TRBJ2-3; 12 bases agree with TRBD2. CDR1 and CDR2 (germline): LGHNA, YNFKEQ. Trimming cost V 0 bases and J 4 bases; bases outside gene matches: 11. This CDR3 is built from 19 residues. This CDR3 is CASSQDRILAGGYADTQYF. The CDR3 DNA reads TGTGCCAGCAGCCAAGATAGGATACTAGCGGGAGGTTACGCAGATACGCAGTATTTT.

V gene TRBV28 combines with J gene TRBJ1-4; D uncertain. The CDR3 runs 13 residues. With 5 bases removed from V and 4 bases from J, the gap between germline ends came to 8 bases. Germline CDR1 reads MDHEN; CDR2 reads SYDVKM. This CDR3 reads CASSRSLNEKLFF. DNA of the CDR3: TGTGCCAGCAGTCGGAGCCTTAATGAAAAACTGTTTTTT.

The chain's CDR3 is CASSSLAGGSYNEQFF. CDR3 nucleotide sequence: TGTGCCAGCAGCTCACTAGCGGGGGGGTCCTACAATGAGCAGTTCTTC. V is TRBV7-6 and J is TRBJ2-1, with TRBD2 matching 13 bases. CDR3 length: 16 residues. Germline trimming cut 4 bases from V and 1 base from J; bases unmatched to any gene: 1. The germline gives CDR1 SGHVS, CDR2 FNYEAQ.

The rearrangement links TRBV9 to TRBJ2-1; TRBD1 might be the D (6 bases). The V and J ends lost 7 bases and 0 bases respectively, with 11 bases between them. The CDR3 is 14 amino acids. Per the germline V gene, CDR1 is SGDLS and CDR2 is YYNGEE. The CDR3 spells CASSRGNSYNEQFF. As DNA, the CDR3 is TGTGCCAGCTCGAGGGGGAACTCCTACAATGAGCAGTTCTTC.

The chain couples TRBV30 to TRBJ2-7; the D call may be TRBD1 or TRBD2 (6 bases each). CDR3 length: 12 amino acids. V lost 2 bases, J lost 7 bases, and 12 bases lay in between. Looked up from germline, CDR1 is GTSNPN and CDR2 is SVGIG (reference sequence). CDR3 DNA sequence: TGTGCCTGGAGTCGAACAGGGAGGGAGCAGTACTTC. This sequence encodes CAWSRTGREQYF.

The chain uses TRBV7-8 and TRBJ1-1, with a possible D match to TRBD1 (6 bases). V was shortened by 1 base and J by 3 bases, with 18 bases between the two germline ends. The V gene's germline CDR1 is SGHVS and CDR2 FQNEAQ. The CDR3 has 17 amino acids. The CDR3 sequence is CASSLVRAGGQDTEAFF. CDR3 DNA: TGTGCCAGCAGCTTAGTTCGAGCTGGGGGGCAGGACACTGAAGCTTTCTTT.

This chain joins TRBV7-7 and TRBJ2-1; D unclear. Between the trimmed V and J ends, which lost 1 base and 9 bases, there was a span of 13 bases. This CDR3 spans 14 amino acids. CDR1 and CDR2 (germline): SSHAT, FNYEAQ (reference sequence). As DNA, the CDR3 is TGTGCCAGCAGCTTAGGAGCCTATCGAAGTGAGCAGTTCTTC. It codes for CASSLGAYRSEQFF.

The V gene is TRBV19, the J gene TRBJ1-1, with a tentative D call TRBD1 (5 bases). The V end was cut by 7 bases, the J end by 3 bases, with 15 bases between. The CDR3 spans 14 residues. Per germline, CDR1 LNHDA and CDR2 SQIVND (reference sequence). CDR3 in amino acids: CASTIGQGDTEAFF. CDR3 in DNA: TGTGCCAGTACAATAGGGCAGGGAGACACTGAAGCTTTCTTT. Filled out from reference TRBV19 and TRBJ1-1, the complete variable domain reads DGGITQSPKYLFRKEGQNVTLSCEQNLNHDAMYWYRQDPGQGLRLIYYSQIVNDFQKGDIAEGYSVSREKKESFPLTVTSAQKNPTAFYLCASTIGQGDTEAFFGQGTRLTVV.

The rearrangement uses TRBV4-1 and TRBJ1-2, with 7 bases matching TRBD1. The CDR3 is made up of 16 amino acids. CDR1 MGHRA and CDR2 YSYEKL come from the germline V gene. Trimming cost V 0 bases and J 8 bases; bases outside gene matches: 12. DNA for the CDR3: TGCGCCAGCAGCCAAGATCCGACAGGGCCTAGACGGGGCTACACCTTC. Protein sequence: CASSQDPTGPRRGYTF.

The chain combines TRBV25-1 with TRBJ2-2; the D gene is possibly TRBD1 (6 bases). V was cut by 4 bases and J by 3 bases, with 6 bases left in between. CDR1 and CDR2 from the germline V gene are MGHDK and SYGVNS. The CDR3 has 13 amino acids. The chain's CDR3 is CASSAGDTGELFF. CDR3 DNA: TGTGCCAGCAGTGCAGGGGACACCGGGGAGCTGTTTTTT.

The J gene is TRBJ1-3, the V gene TRBV9; D remains ambiguous. V lost 0 bases and J 3 bases, leaving 10 bases between the germline ends. This CDR3 region has 15 residues. Germline CDR1 reads SGDLS; CDR2 reads YYNGEE. The CDR3 sequence is CASSVGAGGGNTIYF. CDR3 nucleotide sequence: TGTGCCAGCAGCGTAGGGGCAGGAGGTGGAAACACCATATATTTT.